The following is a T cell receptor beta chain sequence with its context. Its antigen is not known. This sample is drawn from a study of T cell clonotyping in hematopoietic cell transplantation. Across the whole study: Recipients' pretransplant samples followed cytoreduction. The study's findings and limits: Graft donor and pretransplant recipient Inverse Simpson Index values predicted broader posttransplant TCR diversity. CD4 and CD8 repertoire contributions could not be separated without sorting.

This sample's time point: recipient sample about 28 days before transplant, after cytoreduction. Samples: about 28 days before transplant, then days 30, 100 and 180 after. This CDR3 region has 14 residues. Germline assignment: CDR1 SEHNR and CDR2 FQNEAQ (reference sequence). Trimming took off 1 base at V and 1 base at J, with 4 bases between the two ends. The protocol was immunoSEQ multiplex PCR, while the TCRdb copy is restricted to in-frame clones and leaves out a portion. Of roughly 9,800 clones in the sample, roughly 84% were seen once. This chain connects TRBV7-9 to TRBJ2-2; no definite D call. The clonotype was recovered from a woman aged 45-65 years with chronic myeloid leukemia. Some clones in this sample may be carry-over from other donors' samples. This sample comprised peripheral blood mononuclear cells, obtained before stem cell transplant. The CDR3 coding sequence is TGTGCCAGCAGCTTAGAAGGGAACACCGGGGAGCTGTTTTTT. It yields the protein CASSLEGNTGELFF.